The 20 T cell receptor beta chains below come from one sample, sequenced in a study of breast tumors, draining lymph nodes, adjacent tissues. MiXCR, applied by TCRdb to the multiplex PCR reads, yields one record per CDR3 protein. The sample includes roughly 260,000 distinct CDR3 sequences, over 25% of them seen just once. Breast cancer patients provided tissue from their axillary draining lymph nodes. Material: axillary lymph node tissue. The receptors come from a female donor with breast cancer. Some clones in this sample may be carry-over from other donors' samples.

This clonotype has only one observation. The rearrangement joins TRBV11-1 to TRBJ1-5; D ambiguous. The CDR3 contains 10 residues. Germline-derived CDR1 and CDR2 are SGHAT and FQDESV (reference sequence). V was pared by 5 bases and J by 16 bases, with 12 bases between. CDR3 sequence: CASSIMARHF. DNA for the CDR3: TGTGCCAGCAGCATAATGGCGAGACATTTT.

This clonotype came up many times. The chain combines TRBV10-3 with TRBJ2-2; D gene uncertain. V lost 3 bases and J 4 bases, leaving 9 bases between the germline ends. The germline V gene has CDR1 ENHRY and CDR2 SYGVKD. CDR3 length: 14 amino acids. The CDR3 spells CAISEDTFTGELFF. The CDR3 DNA reads as TGTGCCATCAGTGAAGACACATTCACCGGGGAGCTGTTTTTT.

This clonotype was observed at least ten times. The chain joins TRBV5-4 to TRBJ2-7, with D possibly TRBD1 on 5 matching bases. The V end lost 3 bases, the J end lost 5 bases, and 9 bases lay between the germline ends. Germline V lookup: CDR1 SGHNT, CDR2 YYREEE (reference sequence). The CDR3 length is 12 residues. The CDR3 DNA is TGTGCCAGCAGCTCCCAGGGCAACGAGCAGTACTTC. Its protein is CASSSQGNEQYF.

This clonotype came up many times. The chain uses TRBV7-3 and TRBJ2-2; 12 bases agree with TRBD2. The ends lost 1 base at V and 4 bases at J; junction bases unmatched: 4. Germline V lookup: CDR1 SGHTA, CDR2 FQGTGA. The CDR3 loop spans 17 amino acids. CDR3 nucleotide sequence: TGTGCCAGCAGCTTAATGTCTAGCGGGAGGGGCACCGGGGAGCTGTTTTTT. Amino acids: CASSLMSSGRGTGELFF.

This clonotype was picked up many times. The chain carries TRBV7-3 and TRBJ2-1; D is ambiguous. This CDR3 is 18 amino acids long. V was shortened by 3 bases and J by 0 bases, with 18 bases between the two germline ends. Germline values: CDR1 SGHTA, CDR2 FQGTGA. CDR3 protein: CASSLAPSPPSSYNEQFF. CDR3 coding DNA: TGTGCCAGCAGCTTGGCCCCGAGTCCCCCCAGCTCCTACAATGAGCAGTTCTTC.

A single count supports this clonotype. Germline is not matched at one junction end, which may reflect a read error. The chain uses TRBV5-1 and TRBJ2-1; the match to TRBD2 covers 8 bases. Germline assignment: CDR1 SGHRS and CDR2 YFSETQ. This CDR3 has 18 amino acids. The CDR3 sequence is CASSSTWSGSASANGQFF. CDR3 nucleotides: TGCGCCAGCAGTTCAACATGGAGCGGGAGCGCCTCGGCAAATGGGCAGTTCTTC.

This clonotype has a count of ten or more. V and J are TRBV20-1 and TRBJ2-6, with TRBD2 matching 9 bases. The V gene end was trimmed by 0 bases and the J gene end by 3 bases; junction bases not matched to a gene: 6. Germline CDR1 reads DFQATT; CDR2 reads SNEGSKA (reference sequence). The CDR3 has 17 residues. The CDR3: CSARDWREGLGANVLTF. The CDR3 nucleotides read TGCAGTGCTAGAGATTGGCGGGAGGGCCTTGGGGCCAACGTCCTGACTTTC.

In this sample, this clonotype turned up a few times. This may be a read error, as it is one base from a much larger clone. The rearrangement joins TRBV5-8 to TRBJ1-2; the D gene is possibly TRBD1 (5 bases). This CDR3 comprises 14 residues. Germline loops: CDR1 SGHTS, CDR2 YDEGEE. Deletions cut 4 bases from V and 6 bases from J, with 16 bases between. The CDR3 DNA reads as TGTGCCAGCAGCCAATGGGGACCGGGGGATGGCTACACCTTC. Its protein is CASSQWGPGDGYTF. The entire variable domain, with the rest obtained from reference TRBV5-8 and TRBJ1-2, is as follows: EAGVTQSPTHLIKTRGQQATLRCSPISGHTSVYWYQQALGLGLQFLLWYDEGEERNRGNFPPRFSGRQFPNYSSELNVNALELEDSALYLCASSQWGPGDGYTFGSGTRLTVV.

This clonotype was picked up many times. CDR3 protein: CASSLALETQTGEKLFF. DNA for the CDR3: TGCGCCAGCAGCTTGGCCCTCGAAACCCAGACGGGTGAAAAACTGTTTTTT. The V gene is TRBV5-1, the J gene TRBJ1-4; no clear D. CDR3 size: 17 residues. CDR1 and CDR2 from the germline V gene are SGHRS and YFSETQ. Trimming stripped 0 bases from V and 7 bases from J, with 19 bases between.

This clonotype has ten or more counts. Just one base apart from a much larger clone, this may be a read error. As DNA, the CDR3 is TGTGCCAGCAGGAAAAGCACAGATACGCAGTATTTT. It codes for CASRKSTDTQYF. The chain is built from TRBV6-1 and TRBJ2-3; D remains ambiguous. Germline V gene data show CDR1 as MNHNS and CDR2 as SASEGT. Deletions cut 6 bases from V and 0 bases from J, with 4 bases between. The CDR3 has 12 residues.

This chain connects TRBV29-1 to TRBJ1-1, with a tentative D call TRBD1 (6 bases). The CDR3 is 15 residues long. V lost 3 bases and J 1 base, leaving 15 bases between the germline ends. The germline CDR1 and CDR2 sequences are SQVTM and ANQGSEA. The CDR3 is CSVDQGGAGNTEAFF. CDR3 nucleotide sequence: TGCAGCGTTGACCAAGGGGGGGCGGGGAACACTGAAGCTTTCTTT. The complete variable domain, with remaining parts taken from reference TRBV29-1 and TRBJ1-1, reads SAVISQKPSRDICQRGTSLTIQCQVDSQVTMMFWYRQQPGQSLTLIATANQGSEATYESGFVIDKFPISRPNLTFSTLTVSNMSPEDSSIYLCSVDQGGAGNTEAFFGQGTRLTVV.

CDR3 in amino acids: CSASGLAGNTIYF. CDR3 bases: TGCAGTGCTTCGGGACTAGCGGGAAACACCATATATTTT. V gene TRBV20-1 combines with J gene TRBJ1-3; D is perhaps TRBD1 (5 bases). Trimming cost V 5 bases and J 4 bases, with 12 bases left between them. Germline CDR1 DFQATT, CDR2 SNEGSKA (reference sequence). The CDR3 length is 13 residues.

At least ten counts were recorded for this clonotype. In DNA, the CDR3 is TGTGCCAGCAGCCCTACTAGCTTCGAGCAGTACTTC. Translation: CASSPTSFEQYF. The chain is built from TRBV7-2 and TRBJ2-7, with D possibly matching TRBD2 (6 bases). Germline values: CDR1 SGHTA, CDR2 FQGNSA. V was cut by 5 bases and J by 6 bases, with 11 bases left in between. The CDR3 has 12 residues.

In regard to this clonotype: The germline gene is not matched at one end of the junction; a read error may be the cause. The chain is built from TRBV6-5 and TRBJ2-3, with TRBD2 identical over 8 bases. This CDR3 contains 15 residues. Germline V gives CDR1 MNHEY, CDR2 SVGAGI. CDR3 sequence (DNA): TGTGCCTGCAGTCTAGCGCGGGGGGGCACAGATACGCAGTATTTT. It encodes CACSLARGGTDTQYF.

There are a few counts of this clonotype. The V call is TRBV10-3, the J call TRBJ1-1; weak D call: TRBD1 (6 bases). V was pared by 0 bases and J by 10 bases, with 21 bases between. The CDR3 runs 16 residues. CDR1 and CDR2 from the germline V gene are ENHRY and SYGVKD. The CDR3 region is CAISESRGVGLSGAFF. CDR3 in DNA: TGTGCCATCAGTGAGTCGAGGGGGGTTGGGTTGTCAGGAGCTTTCTTT.

J is TRBJ1-5 and V is TRBV5-5; D is unresolved. The CDR3 totals 17 residues. Trimming took off 3 bases at V and 5 bases at J, with 21 bases between the two ends. Germline CDR1 and CDR2: SGHKS and YYEKEE (reference sequence). CDR3 nucleotides: TGTGCCAGCAGCTCTCTCTCCACCCCCGGGGTGGATCAGCCCCAGCATTTT. Translation: CASSSLSTPGVDQPQHF.

This clonotype was recorded only once. The germline gene is not matched at one end of the junction; a read error may be the cause. J is TRBJ2-7 and V is TRBV20-1, with 8 bases that match TRBD2. This CDR3 has 16 amino acids. Germline values: CDR1 DFQATT, CDR2 SNEGSKA (reference sequence). The CDR3 here is CSARDLRTSIYYEQYF. In nucleotides, the CDR3 is TGCAGCGCTAGAGATTTGAGGACTAGCATCTACTACGAGCAGTACTTC.

This clonotype has ten or more counts. Its ends do not fully match the called genes, so a read error is possible. J is TRBJ1-5 and V is TRBV15; tentatively, D is TRBD1 (5 bases). CDR1 and CDR2 (germline): LNHNV, YYDKDF (reference sequence). The CDR3 is 14 residues long. CDR3 DNA sequence: TGTGCCACCAGCAGAGCAGGGAGCAGTCAGCCCCAGCATTTT. This codes for CATSRAGSSQPQHF.

The sample holds many counts of this clonotype. J is TRBJ2-7 and V is TRBV20-1; D is unclear. The V gene lost 3 bases and the J gene lost 6 bases, with 15 bases spanning the gap. The germline gives CDR1 DFQATT, CDR2 SNEGSKA (reference sequence). The length of the CDR3 is 13 residues. CDR3 nucleotides: TGCAGTGCTAGCCACCAGGTCGGGTCCGAGCAGTACTTC. Protein: CSASHQVGSEQYF.

CDR3 amino acids: CASSPRQGTEAFF. The CDR3 DNA follows: TGTGCCAGCAGCCCCCGACAGGGCACTGAAGCTTTCTTT. The chain recombines TRBV7-2 with TRBJ1-1; 7 bases line up with TRBD1. V gave up 5 bases and J gave up 4 bases; unmatched junction bases: 4. Germline-derived CDR1 and CDR2 are SGHTA and FQGNSA. CDR3 length: 13 amino acids.